The clone carrying this TCR beta chain appeared a single time. The data stem from a study of shared T cell receptors in the human thymus. Germline values: CDR1 MDHEN, CDR2 SYDVKM. V lost 4 bases, J lost 6 bases, and 16 bases lay in between. This CDR3 contains 15 residues. Produced via immunoSEQ multiplex PCR; TCRdb's table is partial and in-frame only. The table has 630,000 or so clones, around 87% seen once. The same data also went into a second study, on human thymus T cells. That publication notes: In corrective heart surgery, resections were taken, and these provided the thymus tissue. Thymic and blood repertoires appeared to show biased V and J gene usage.

Sequencing was done on a sample of thymocytes. V gene TRBV28 combines with J gene TRBJ1-5, with D possibly matching TRBD1 (5 bases). The origin of this receptor is a boy in the first two years of life with a congenital heart defect. The CDR3 reads CASSSDSGLGQPQHF. CDR3 nucleotide sequence: TGTGCCAGCAGTTCAGACAGTGGCCTAGGTCAGCCCCAGCATTTT. Variable domain in full (rest from reference TRBV28 and TRBJ1-5): DVKVTQSSRYLVKRTGEKVFLECVQDMDHENMFWYRQDPGLGLRLIYFSYDVKMKEKGDIPEGYSVSREKKERFSLILESASTNQTSMYLCASSSDSGLGQPQHFGDGTRLSIL.